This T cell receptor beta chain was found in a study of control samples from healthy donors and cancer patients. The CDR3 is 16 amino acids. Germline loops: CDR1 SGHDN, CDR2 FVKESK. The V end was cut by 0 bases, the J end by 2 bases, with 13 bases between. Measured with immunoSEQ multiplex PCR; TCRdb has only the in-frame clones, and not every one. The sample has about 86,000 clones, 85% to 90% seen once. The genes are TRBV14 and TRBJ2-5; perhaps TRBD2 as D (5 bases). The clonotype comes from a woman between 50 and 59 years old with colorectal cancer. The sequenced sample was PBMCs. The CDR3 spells CASSQDRGLIQETQYF. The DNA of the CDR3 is TGTGCCAGCAGCCAAGATCGGGGTCTGATACAAGAGACCCAGTACTTC.